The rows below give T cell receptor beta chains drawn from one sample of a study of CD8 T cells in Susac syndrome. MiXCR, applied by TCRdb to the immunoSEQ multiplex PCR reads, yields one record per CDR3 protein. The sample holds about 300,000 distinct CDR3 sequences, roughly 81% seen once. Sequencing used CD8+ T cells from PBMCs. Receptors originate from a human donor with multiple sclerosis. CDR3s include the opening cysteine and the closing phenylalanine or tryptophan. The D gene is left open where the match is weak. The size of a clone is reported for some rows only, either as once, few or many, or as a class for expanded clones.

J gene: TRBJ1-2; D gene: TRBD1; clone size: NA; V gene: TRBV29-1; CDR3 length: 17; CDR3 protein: CSVEHVPRQGAGGGYTF; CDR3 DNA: TGCAGCGTTGAGCACGTACCGCGACAGGGGGCGGGGGGCGGCTACACCTTC
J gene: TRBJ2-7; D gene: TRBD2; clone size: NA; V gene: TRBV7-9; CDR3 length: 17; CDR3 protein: CASSFPTGLAGDFEQYF; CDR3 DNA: TGTGCCAGCAGCTTCCCCACTGGACTAGCGGGGGACTTCGAGCAGTACTTC
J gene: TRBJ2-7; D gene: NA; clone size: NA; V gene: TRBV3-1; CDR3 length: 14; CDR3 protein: CASSQGLGSYEQYF; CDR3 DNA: TGTGCCAGCAGCCAGGGCTTGGGTTCCTACGAGCAGTACTTC
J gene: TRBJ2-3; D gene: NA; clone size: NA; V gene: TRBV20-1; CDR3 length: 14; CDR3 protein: CSARSGKRRPTQYF; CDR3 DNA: TGCAGTGCTAGATCCGGGAAACGTAGGCCTACGCAGTATTTT
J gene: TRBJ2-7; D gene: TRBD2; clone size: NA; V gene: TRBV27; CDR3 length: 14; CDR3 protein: CASRDAGGDYEQYF; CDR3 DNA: TGTGCCAGCAGGGACGCGGGAGGGGACTACGAGCAGTACTTC
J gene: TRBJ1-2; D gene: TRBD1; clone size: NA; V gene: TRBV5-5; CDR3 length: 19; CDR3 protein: CASSWVRDRGRPALYGYTF; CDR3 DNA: TGTGCCAGCAGCTGGGTACGGGACAGGGGAAGGCCTGCCCTCTATGGCTACACCTTC
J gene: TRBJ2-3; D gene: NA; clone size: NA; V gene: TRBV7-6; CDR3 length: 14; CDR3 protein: CASSLLSGTDTQYF; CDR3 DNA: TGTGCCAGCAGCTTATTGAGTGGCACAGATACGCAGTATTTT
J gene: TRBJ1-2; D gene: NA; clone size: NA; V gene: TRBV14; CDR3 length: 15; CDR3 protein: CASSHVNRPNYGYTF; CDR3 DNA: TGTGCCAGCAGCCACGTGAACAGGCCTAACTATGGCTACACCTTC
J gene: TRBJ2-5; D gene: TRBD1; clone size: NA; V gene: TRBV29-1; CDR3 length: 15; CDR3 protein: CSVDGAGGAQETQYF; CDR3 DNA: TGCAGCGTTGATGGGGCAGGGGGAGCCCAAGAGACCCAGTACTTC
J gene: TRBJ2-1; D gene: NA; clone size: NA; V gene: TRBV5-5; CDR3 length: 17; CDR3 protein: CASSLEWQARVYNEQFF; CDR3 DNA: TGTGCCAGCAGCCTCGAATGGCAAGCTCGGGTTTACAATGAGCAGTTCTTC
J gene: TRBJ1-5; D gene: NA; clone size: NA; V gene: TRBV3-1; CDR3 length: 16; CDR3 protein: CASSQDSAGGNQPQHF; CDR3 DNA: TGTGCCAGCAGCCAAGATTCGGCAGGGGGCAATCAGCCCCAGCATTTT
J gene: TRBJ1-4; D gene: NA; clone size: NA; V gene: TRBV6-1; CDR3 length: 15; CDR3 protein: CASSEETGKNEKLFF; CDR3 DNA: TGTGCCAGCAGTGAAGAGACAGGCAAAAATGAAAAACTGTTTTTT
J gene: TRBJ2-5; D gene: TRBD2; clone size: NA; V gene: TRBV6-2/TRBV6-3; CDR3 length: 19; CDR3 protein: CASSFNRGLAGGERETQYF; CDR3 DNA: TGTGCCAGCAGTTTCAATAGGGGACTAGCGGGAGGGGAGCGAGAGACCCAGTACTTC
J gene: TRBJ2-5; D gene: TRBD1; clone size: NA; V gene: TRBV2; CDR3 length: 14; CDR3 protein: CASSEIGTEETQYF; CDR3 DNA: TGTGCCAGCAGTGAAATAGGGACAGAAGAGACCCAGTACTTC
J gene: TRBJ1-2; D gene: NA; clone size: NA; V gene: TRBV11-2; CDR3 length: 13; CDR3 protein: CASTSGPAYGYTF; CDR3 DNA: TGTGCCAGCACCTCCGGACCCGCTTATGGCTACACCTTC
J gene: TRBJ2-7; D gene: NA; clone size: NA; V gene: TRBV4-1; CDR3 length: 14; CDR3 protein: CASSQPGPPQEQYF; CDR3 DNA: TGCGCCAGCAGCCAACCCGGGCCCCCTCAAGAGCAGTACTTC
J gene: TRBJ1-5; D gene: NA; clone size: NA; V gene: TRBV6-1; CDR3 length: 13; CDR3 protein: CASSDWVGQPQHF; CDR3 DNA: TGTGCCAGCAGTGATTGGGTGGGCCAGCCCCAGCATTTT
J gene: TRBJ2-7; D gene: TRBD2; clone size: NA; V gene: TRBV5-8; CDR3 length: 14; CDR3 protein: CASTVSGPSGGGYF; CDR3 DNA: TGTGCCAGCACCGTTTCAGGCCCGTCGGGAGGTGGGTACTTC
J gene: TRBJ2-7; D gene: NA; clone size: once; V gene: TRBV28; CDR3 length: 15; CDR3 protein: CASRGTPRPLYEQYF; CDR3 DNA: TGTGCCAGCAGGGGGACTCCTAGGCCCCTCTACGAGCAGTACTTC
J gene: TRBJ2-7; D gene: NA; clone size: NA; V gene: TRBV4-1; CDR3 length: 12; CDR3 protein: CASSSSPHEQYF; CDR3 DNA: TGCGCCAGCTCCTCCTCCCCCCACGAGCAGTACTTC
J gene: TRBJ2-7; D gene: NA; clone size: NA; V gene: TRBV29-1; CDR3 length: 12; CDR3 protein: CSVEGSEYEQYF; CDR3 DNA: TGCAGCGTTGAGGGGTCCGAGTACGAGCAGTACTTC
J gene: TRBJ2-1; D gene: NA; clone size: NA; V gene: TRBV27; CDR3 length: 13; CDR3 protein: CASSLGLYNEQFF; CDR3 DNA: TGTGCCAGCAGTTTAGGACTATACAATGAGCAGTTCTTC
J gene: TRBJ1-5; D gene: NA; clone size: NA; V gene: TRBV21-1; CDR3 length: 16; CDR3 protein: CASSKGGPTGEQPQHF; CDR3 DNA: TGTGCCAGCAGCAAAGGGGGGCCCACTGGCGAACAGCCCCAGCATTTT
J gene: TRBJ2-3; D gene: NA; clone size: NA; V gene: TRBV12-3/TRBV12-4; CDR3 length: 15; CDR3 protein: CASSHQGVNRDTQYF; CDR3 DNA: TGTGCCAGCAGTCATCAGGGTGTCAACAGAGATACGCAGTATTTT
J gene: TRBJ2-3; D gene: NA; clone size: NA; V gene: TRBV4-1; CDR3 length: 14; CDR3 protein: CASSQDKFTDTQYF; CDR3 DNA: TGCGCCAGCAGCCAAGATAAGTTTACAGATACGCAGTATTTT
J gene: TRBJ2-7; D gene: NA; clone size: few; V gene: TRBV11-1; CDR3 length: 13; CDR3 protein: CASSLTDGNEQYF; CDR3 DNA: TGTGCCAGCAGCTTAACGGACGGGAACGAGCAGTACTTC
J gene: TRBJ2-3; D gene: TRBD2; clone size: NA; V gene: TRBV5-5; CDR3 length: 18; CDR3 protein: CASSFSGLVSSSTDTQYF; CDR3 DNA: TGTGCCAGCAGCTTCTCTGGACTAGTGAGCAGCAGCACAGATACGCAGTATTTT
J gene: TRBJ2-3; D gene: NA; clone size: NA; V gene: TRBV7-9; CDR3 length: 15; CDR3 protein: CASTPVKGRRDTQYF; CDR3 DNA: TGTGCCAGCACCCCCGTGAAAGGGAGGAGAGATACGCAGTATTTT
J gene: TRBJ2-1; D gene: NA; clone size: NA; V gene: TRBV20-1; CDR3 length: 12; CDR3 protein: CSARIRGVEQFF; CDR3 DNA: TGCAGTGCTAGAATCAGGGGAGTAGAGCAGTTCTTC
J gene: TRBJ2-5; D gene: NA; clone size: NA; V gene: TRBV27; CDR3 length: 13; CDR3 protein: CASSLTPLETQYF; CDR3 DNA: TGTGCCAGCAGTTTGACCCCTTTGGAGACCCAGTACTTC
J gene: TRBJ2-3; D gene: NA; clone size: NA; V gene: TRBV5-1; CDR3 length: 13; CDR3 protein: CASSGDSTDTQYF; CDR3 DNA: TGCGCCAGCAGCGGGGACAGCACAGATACGCAGTATTTT